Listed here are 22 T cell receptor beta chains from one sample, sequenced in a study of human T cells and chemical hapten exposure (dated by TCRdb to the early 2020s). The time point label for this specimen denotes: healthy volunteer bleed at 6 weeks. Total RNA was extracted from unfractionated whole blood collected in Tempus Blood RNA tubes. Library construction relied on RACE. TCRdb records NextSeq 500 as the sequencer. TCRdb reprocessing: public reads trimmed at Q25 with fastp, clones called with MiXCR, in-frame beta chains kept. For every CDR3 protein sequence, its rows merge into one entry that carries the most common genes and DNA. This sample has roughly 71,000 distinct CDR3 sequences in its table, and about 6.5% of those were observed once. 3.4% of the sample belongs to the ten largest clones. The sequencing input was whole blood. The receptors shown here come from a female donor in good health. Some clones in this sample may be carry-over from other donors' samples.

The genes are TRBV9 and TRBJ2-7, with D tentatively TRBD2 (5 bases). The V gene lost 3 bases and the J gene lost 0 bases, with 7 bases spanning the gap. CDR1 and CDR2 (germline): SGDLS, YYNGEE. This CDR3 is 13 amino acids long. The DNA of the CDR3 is TGTGCCAGCAGCGGAACTAGCTCCTACGAGCAGTACTTC. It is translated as CASSGTSSYEQYF.

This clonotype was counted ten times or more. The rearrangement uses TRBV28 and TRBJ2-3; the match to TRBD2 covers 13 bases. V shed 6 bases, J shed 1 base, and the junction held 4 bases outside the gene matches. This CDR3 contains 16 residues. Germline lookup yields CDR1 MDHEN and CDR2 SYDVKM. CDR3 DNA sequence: TGTGCCAGCAGCCCAACTAGCGGGAGGGGCACAGATACGCAGTATTTT. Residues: CASSPTSGRGTDTQYF. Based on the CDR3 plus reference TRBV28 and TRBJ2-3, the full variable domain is DVKVTQSSRYLVKRTGEKVFLECVQDMDHENMFWYRQDPGLGLRLIYFSYDVKMKEKGDIPEGYSVSREKKERFSLILESASTNQTSMYLCASSPTSGRGTDTQYFGPGTRLTVL.

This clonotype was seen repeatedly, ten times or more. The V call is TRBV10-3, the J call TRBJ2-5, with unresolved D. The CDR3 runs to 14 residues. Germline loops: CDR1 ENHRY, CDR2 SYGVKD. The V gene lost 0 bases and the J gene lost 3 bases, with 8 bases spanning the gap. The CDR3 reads CAISESGGEETQYF. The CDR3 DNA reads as TGTGCCATCAGTGAGTCCGGCGGAGAAGAGACCCAGTACTTC.

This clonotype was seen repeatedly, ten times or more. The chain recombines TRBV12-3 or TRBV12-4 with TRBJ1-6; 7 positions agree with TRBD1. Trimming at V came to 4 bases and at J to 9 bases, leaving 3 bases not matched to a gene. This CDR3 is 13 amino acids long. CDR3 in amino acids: CASSWTGRSPLHF. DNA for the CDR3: TGTGCCAGCAGTTGGACAGGACGTTCACCCCTCCACTTT.

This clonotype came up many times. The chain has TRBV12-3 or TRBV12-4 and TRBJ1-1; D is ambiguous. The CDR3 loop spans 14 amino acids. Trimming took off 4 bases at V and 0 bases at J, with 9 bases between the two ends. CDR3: CASSSLGVNTEAFF. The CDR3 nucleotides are TGTGCCAGCAGTTCGCTTGGGGTGAACACTGAAGCTTTCTTT.

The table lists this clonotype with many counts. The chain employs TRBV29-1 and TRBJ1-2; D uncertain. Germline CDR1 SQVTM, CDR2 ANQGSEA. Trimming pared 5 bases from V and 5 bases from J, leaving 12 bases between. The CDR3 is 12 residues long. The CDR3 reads CSVQTGIYGYTF. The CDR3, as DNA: TGCAGCGTTCAGACGGGAATTTATGGCTACACCTTC.

CDR3 sequence (DNA): TGTGCCAGCAGCTTAAAGGGTTCCGATGAGCAGTTCTTC. This sequence encodes CASSLKGSDEQFF. The V and J genes are TRBV7-8 and TRBJ2-1; no firm D call. V shed 2 bases and J shed 8 bases, with 10 bases lying between them. CDR1 is SGHVS and CDR2 is FQNEAQ in the germline V gene. There are 13 residues in the CDR3.

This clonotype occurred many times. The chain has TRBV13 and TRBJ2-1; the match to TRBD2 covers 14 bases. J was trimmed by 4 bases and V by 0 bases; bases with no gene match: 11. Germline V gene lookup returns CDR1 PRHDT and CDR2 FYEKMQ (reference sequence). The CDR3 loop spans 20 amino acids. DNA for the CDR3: TGTGCCAGCAGCTTAGGCCCCACCGGGACTAGCGGGAGCTGGTACAATGAGCAGTTCTTC. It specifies CASSLGPTGTSGSWYNEQFF.

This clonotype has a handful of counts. The CDR3 DNA reads TGTGCCAGCAGCTTCTCCGGGACTAGCGGACGGGAGCAGTTCTTC. Residues: CASSFSGTSGREQFF. The genes are TRBV7-2 and TRBJ2-1; TRBD2 agrees at 11 bases. The CDR3 totals 15 residues. After removal of 3 bases from V and 10 bases from J, the junction contained 8 bases not matched to a gene. In germline, CDR1 is SGHTA, CDR2 FQGNSA. The variable domain in full, with the rest retrieved from reference TRBV7-2 and TRBJ2-1, is GAGVSQSPSNKVTEKGKDVELRCDPISGHTALYWYRQSLGQGLEFLIYFQGNSAPDKSGLPSDRFSAERTGGSVSTLTIQRTQQEDSAVYLCASSFSGTSGREQFFGPGTRLTVL.

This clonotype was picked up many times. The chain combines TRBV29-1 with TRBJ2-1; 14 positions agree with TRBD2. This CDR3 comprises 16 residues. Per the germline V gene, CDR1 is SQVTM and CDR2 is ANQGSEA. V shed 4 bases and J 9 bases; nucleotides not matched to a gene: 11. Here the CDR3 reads CSVAPRGTSGSGEQFF. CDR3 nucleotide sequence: TGCAGCGTTGCGCCCCGAGGGACTAGCGGGAGTGGTGAGCAGTTCTTC.

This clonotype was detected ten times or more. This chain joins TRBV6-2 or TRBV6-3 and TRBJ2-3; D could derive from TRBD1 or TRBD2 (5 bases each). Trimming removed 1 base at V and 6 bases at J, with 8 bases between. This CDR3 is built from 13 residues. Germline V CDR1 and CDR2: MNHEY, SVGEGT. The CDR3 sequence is CASSYLGEDTQYF. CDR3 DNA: TGTGCCAGCAGTTACTTGGGGGAGGATACGCAGTATTTT.

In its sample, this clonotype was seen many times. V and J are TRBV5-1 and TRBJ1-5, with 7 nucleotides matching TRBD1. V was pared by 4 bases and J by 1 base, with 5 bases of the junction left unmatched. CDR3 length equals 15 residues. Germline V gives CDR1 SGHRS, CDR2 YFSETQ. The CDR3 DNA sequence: TGCGCCAGCAGCCGTGGGACAGCCAGCAATCAGCCCCAGCATTTT. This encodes CASSRGTASNQPQHF. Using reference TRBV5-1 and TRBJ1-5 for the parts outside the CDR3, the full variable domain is KAGVTQTPRYLIKTRGQQVTLSCSPISGHRSVSWYQQTPGQGLQFLFEYFSETQRNKGNFPGRFSGRQFSNSRSEMNVSTLELGDSALYLCASSRGTASNQPQHFGDGTRLSIL.

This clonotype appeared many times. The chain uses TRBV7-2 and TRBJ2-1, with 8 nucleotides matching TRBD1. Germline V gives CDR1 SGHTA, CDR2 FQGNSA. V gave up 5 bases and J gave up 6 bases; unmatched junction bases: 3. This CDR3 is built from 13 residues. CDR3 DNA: TGTGCCAGCAGCGGACAGGGAGTCAATGAGCAGTTCTTC. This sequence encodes CASSGQGVNEQFF.

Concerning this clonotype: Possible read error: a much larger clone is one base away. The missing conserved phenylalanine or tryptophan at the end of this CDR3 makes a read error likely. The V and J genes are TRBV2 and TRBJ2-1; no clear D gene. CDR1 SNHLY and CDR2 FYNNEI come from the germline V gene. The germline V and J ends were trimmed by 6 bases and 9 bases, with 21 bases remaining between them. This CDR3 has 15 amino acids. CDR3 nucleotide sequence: TGTGCCAGCAGACAAATGCAGTCACCCCACGGTGAGCAGTTCTCC. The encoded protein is CASRQMQSPHGEQFS.

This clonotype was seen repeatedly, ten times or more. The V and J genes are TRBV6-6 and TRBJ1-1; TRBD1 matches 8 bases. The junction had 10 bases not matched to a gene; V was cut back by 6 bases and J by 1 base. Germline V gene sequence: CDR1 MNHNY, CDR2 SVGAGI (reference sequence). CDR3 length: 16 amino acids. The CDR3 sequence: CASSHGQGRWNTEAFF. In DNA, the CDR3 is TGTGCCAGCAGCCACGGACAGGGCCGGTGGAACACTGAAGCTTTCTTT.

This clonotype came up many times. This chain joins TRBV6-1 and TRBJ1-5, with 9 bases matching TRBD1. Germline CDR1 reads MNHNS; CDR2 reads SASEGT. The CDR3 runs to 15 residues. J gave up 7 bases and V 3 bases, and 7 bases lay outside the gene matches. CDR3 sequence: CASSDTGTGRQPQHF. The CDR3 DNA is TGTGCCAGCAGTGACACAGGGACAGGGAGACAGCCCCAGCATTTT.

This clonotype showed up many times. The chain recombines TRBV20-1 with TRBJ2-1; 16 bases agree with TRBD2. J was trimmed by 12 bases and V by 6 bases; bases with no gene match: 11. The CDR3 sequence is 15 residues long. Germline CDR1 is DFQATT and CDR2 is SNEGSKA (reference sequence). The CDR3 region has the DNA TGCAGTGCAATGCCGGGACTAGCGGGAGGGCCTGGGCAGTTCTTC. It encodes CSAMPGLAGGPGQFF.

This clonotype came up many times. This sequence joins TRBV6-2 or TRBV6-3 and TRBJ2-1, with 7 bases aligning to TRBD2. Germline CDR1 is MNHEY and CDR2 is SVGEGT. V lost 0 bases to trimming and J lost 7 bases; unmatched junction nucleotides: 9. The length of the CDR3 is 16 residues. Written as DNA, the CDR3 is TGTGCCAGCAGTTACTCGCTAGCGGACCTATTGAATGAGCAGTTCTTC. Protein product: CASSYSLADLLNEQFF.

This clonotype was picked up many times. The CDR3 is CASSEQGRIEQFF. As DNA, the CDR3 is TGTGCCAGCAGTGAACAGGGAAGGATTGAGCAGTTCTTC. This rearrangement joins TRBV2 to TRBJ2-1; D may be TRBD1 (5 bases). Trimming pared 2 bases from V and 9 bases from J, leaving 11 bases between. The CDR3 contains 13 residues. From germline, CDR1 is SNHLY and CDR2 FYNNEI. Full variable domain (outside the CDR3, taken from reference TRBV2 and TRBJ2-1): EPEVTQTPSHQVTQMGQEVILRCVPISNHLYFYWYRQILGQKVEFLVSFYNNEISEKSEIFDDQFSVERPDGSNFTLKIRSTKLEDSAMYFCASSEQGRIEQFFGPGTRLTVL.

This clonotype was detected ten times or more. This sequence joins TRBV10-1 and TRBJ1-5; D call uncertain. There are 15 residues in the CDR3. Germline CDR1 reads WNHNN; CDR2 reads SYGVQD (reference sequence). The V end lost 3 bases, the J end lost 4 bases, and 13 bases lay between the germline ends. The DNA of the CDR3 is TGCGCCAGCAGTGAACAAGGGATTTGGAATCAGCCCCAGCATTTT. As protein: CASSEQGIWNQPQHF.

For the CDR3, the DNA is TGTGCCAGCAGCTTTCTAGATAGCGGGATGGGTGAGCAGTTCTTC. Translated, it gives CASSFLDSGMGEQFF. The chain uses TRBV7-2 and TRBJ2-1; 8 nucleotides match TRBD2. The trim removed 3 bases at V and 9 bases at J, leaving 10 bases unmatched. CDR1 and CDR2 (germline): SGHTA, FQGNSA. The CDR3 consists of 15 residues.

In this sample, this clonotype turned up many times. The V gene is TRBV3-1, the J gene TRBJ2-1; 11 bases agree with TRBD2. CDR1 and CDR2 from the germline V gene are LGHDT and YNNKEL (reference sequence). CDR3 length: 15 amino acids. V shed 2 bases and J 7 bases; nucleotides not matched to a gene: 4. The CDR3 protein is CASSQTSGRRNEQFF. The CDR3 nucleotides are TGTGCCAGCAGCCAAACTAGCGGGAGAAGAAATGAGCAGTTCTTC.